This TCR beta chain was obtained from a study of blood T cell repertoires in COVID-19. In the study overall: The cDNA or gDNA used as material had been derived from T cells, B-cell-depleted T cells, or PBMCs.

Per the authors' pipeline: The assay estimated nucleated cells by amplifying reference gene primers. The table came from immunoSEQ multiplex PCR; TCRdb's copy has only in-frame clones and leaves some out. For V, J and clone size, that table is used; D and trimming come from the DNA. The sample has about 140,000 clones, approximately 90% seen once. The V gene end was trimmed by 6 bases and the J gene end by 0 bases; junction bases not matched to a gene: 11. This CDR3 contains 17 residues. The germline V gene encodes CDR1 ENHRY and CDR2 SYGVKD. The sequence was collected from a woman in her thirties or forties with acute or convalescent COVID-19. Input material: peripheral blood. The chain carries TRBV10-3 and TRBJ1-5; 7 bases align to TRBD1. CDR3 nucleotides: TGTGCCATCAGGGGAACAGGGGCGGGAGGTAGCAATCAGCCCCAGCATTTT. Translating gives CAIRGTGAGGSNQPQHF.